A selection of T cell receptor beta chains follows, all from one sample in a study of T cell changes during pregnancy in multiple sclerosis. TCRdb's copy holds only in-frame clones and misses some; the assay was immunoSEQ multiplex PCR. This table has 40,000 or so clones, over 75% appearing once. The input for sequencing was CD8+ T cells from peripheral blood mononuclear cells, taken in the first trimester of pregnancy. These receptor sequences come from a female donor with multiple sclerosis, enrolled in a pregnancy study. CDR3s leave out the opening cysteine and the closing phenylalanine or tryptophan.

V gene | CDR3 protein
TRBV7-9 | ASSPGAGGPYEQY
TRBV19 | ASSWPNSPLH
TRBV29-1 | SVDSGGGHEQY
TRBV6-4 | ASSDSETDTQY
TRBV4-2 | ASSQVISGTGFVEKLF
TRBV9 | ASSVGLALTDTQY
TRBV2 | ASSEEGFQPQH
TRBV19 | ASTGGYTEAF
TRBV25-1 | ASSEGAMSNYGYT
TRBV7-9 | ASSQSPFGGEEGQY
TRBV5-4 | ASSVQDMNTEAF
TRBV6-6 | ASRLSEAEQF
TRBV19 | ATAGSGQPQH
TRBV7-9 | ASSRGQPTDTQY
TRBV29-1 | SVEGSGNTGELF
TRBV27 | ASSPSTGTGEQY
TRBV6-1 | ASSPSWQVDGYT
TRBV6-5 | ASSSAGPPVPYGYT
TRBV6-6 | ASTFGQGINTIY
TRBV2 | ASSGDSPYEQY
TRBV14 | ASSPTGFRGTEAF
TRBV9 | ASSVEVGGIDTQY